One and the same sample provided the 2 T cell receptor beta chains below, sequenced in a study of tumor-infiltrating lymphocytes in primary liver carcinoma. Production of TCR beta cDNA used roughly 0.55 ug total RNA together with a constant-region primer. For TCR beta, libraries were produced by three nested multiplex PCR rounds using slightly modified ARM-PCR. The first two PCR rounds used TRBV1-TRBV30 primers with a Cbeta primer, approximately 9 cycles each. MiXCR, applied by TCRdb to the multiplex PCR reads, yields one record per CDR3 protein. The sample has 95,000 to 150,000 distinct CDR3 sequences; around two thirds are singletons. The approximately 17-34 mg bulk tissue piece was not sorted before simultaneous RNA and DNA extraction. The sample taken for sequencing was liver tumor tissue from sampling region 1. Subset noted: tumor region T1, superior pole. These receptors were obtained from a woman in her sixties or seventies with primary liver carcinoma and hepatitis B virus infection.

About this clonotype: A junction end diverges from the germline sequence, so it may reflect a read error. This chain uses TRBV7-9 with TRBJ2-3, with 9 bases that match TRBD2. The CDR3 covers 15 residues. Germline CDR1 SEHNR, CDR2 FQNEAQ (reference sequence). Here the CDR3 reads CDSTTGLARTDTQYF. The CDR3 bases are TGTGACAGCACCACTGGACTAGCGCGCACAGATACGCAGTATTTT.

To note about this clonotype: This may stem from a read error, because a much larger clone lies one nucleotide away. V is TRBV6-1 and J is TRBJ2-1; 9 positions agree with TRBD2. Germline V CDR1 and CDR2: MNHNS, SASEGT. The junction had 10 bases not matched to a gene; V was cut back by 10 bases and J by 0 bases. This CDR3 comprises 16 residues. CDR3 residues: CANRGQTSGSYNEQFF. The CDR3 bases are TGTGCCAACAGGGGACAGACTAGCGGCTCCTACAATGAGCAGTTCTTC.